The 31 T cell receptor beta chains reported below all come from one sample, sequenced in a study of identical twins. TCRdb passed the 5' RACE reads through MiXCR, listing each CDR3 protein once. The sample has over 200,000 distinct CDR3 sequences; 6.5% to 8% are singletons. This sample was shared with a second study, whose subject was T cells expressing NK-cell markers.

Sequenced input: CD8+ T cells sorted from blood. The origin of the receptors is a woman aged 18 to 35 in good health.

The chain carries TRBV5-1 and TRBJ2-1; no firm D call. Germline assignment: CDR1 SGHRS and CDR2 YFSETQ. The germline V and J ends were trimmed by 1 base and 7 bases, with 12 bases remaining between them. This CDR3 has 14 residues. CDR3 in DNA: TGCGCCAGCAGCTTGAGTCTCGGAGTGAATGAGCAGTTCTTC. Translation: CASSLSLGVNEQFF.

This clonotype has more than one count but fewer than ten. The chain is built from TRBV11-2 and TRBJ2-7; 9 bases line up with TRBD2. CDR3 length: 16 residues. Germline-derived CDR1 and CDR2 are SGHAT and FQNNGV. The ends lost 3 bases at V and 3 bases at J; junction bases unmatched: 9. The chain's CDR3 is CASSFPFGREGYEQYF. CDR3 coding DNA: TGTGCCAGCAGCTTTCCTTTCGGGCGGGAGGGCTACGAGCAGTACTTC.

V gene TRBV2 combines with J gene TRBJ2-7, with TRBD2 matching over 11 bases. The CDR3 is 14 residues long. After removal of 9 bases from V and 6 bases from J, the junction contained 10 bases not matched to a gene. Germline lookup yields CDR1 SNHLY and CDR2 FYNNEI. The CDR3 region is CASESSGRIFEQYF. The CDR3 nucleotides are TGTGCCAGTGAGTCTAGCGGGAGGATTTTCGAGCAGTACTTC.

This clonotype was detected a few times. In DNA form, the CDR3 reads TGTGCCAGCAGTGACCCGCATAGTGAGCAGTTCTTC. Protein: CASSDPHSEQFF. The genes are TRBV25-1 and TRBJ2-1; no clear D. Trimming cost V 3 bases and J 9 bases, with 9 bases left between them. Germline CDR1 MGHDK, CDR2 SYGVNS. This CDR3 spans 12 amino acids.

This clonotype was recorded a few times. This chain joins TRBV2 and TRBJ2-1; 7 bases map to TRBD1. Germline V gives CDR1 SNHLY, CDR2 FYNNEI. This CDR3 is 12 amino acids long. V lost 10 bases, J lost 1 base, and 1 base stayed unmatched. The CDR3 is CATRGSYNEQFF. CDR3 bases: TGTGCCACCAGGGGGTCCTACAATGAGCAGTTCTTC.

In this sample, this clonotype turned up a few times. V is TRBV12-3 or TRBV12-4 and J is TRBJ2-5; 16 bases are shared with TRBD2. J gave up 1 base and V 7 bases, and 12 bases lay outside the gene matches. The CDR3 has 19 residues. The CDR3 here is CASTGGRGTSGRVQETQYF. The CDR3 nucleotides read TGTGCCAGCACCGGAGGGAGGGGGACTAGCGGGAGGGTCCAAGAGACCCAGTACTTC.

This clonotype was seen more than once but under ten times. In DNA, the CDR3 is TGTGCCAGCAGAGGACAGGCAAATAATTCACCCCTCCACTTT. This codes for CASRGQANNSPLHF. The V and J genes are TRBV7-9 and TRBJ1-6, with 7 bases aligning to TRBD1. The V segment lost 6 bases and the J segment 5 bases; nucleotides outside the gene matches: 4. Germline V gene sequence: CDR1 SEHNR, CDR2 FQNEAQ (reference sequence). The CDR3 loop spans 14 amino acids.

The sample holds a few counts of this clonotype. The chain recombines TRBV11-1 with TRBJ2-3; TRBD2 matches at 12 bases. The CDR3 runs to 18 residues. Per the germline V gene, CDR1 is SGHAT and CDR2 is FQDESV (reference sequence). With 5 bases clipped from V and 0 bases from J, the junction kept 9 bases outside the gene matches. The CDR3 sequence is CASSDPGTSGYSTDTQYF. The CDR3 nucleotides are TGTGCCAGCAGCGATCCCGGGACTAGCGGGTACAGCACAGATACGCAGTATTTT.

The V call is TRBV27, the J call TRBJ1-2; 8 bases map to TRBD1. The V gene end was trimmed by 6 bases and the J gene end by 2 bases; junction bases not matched to a gene: 2. Germline assignment: CDR1 MNHEY and CDR2 SMNVEV (reference sequence). CDR3 length: 13 residues. CDR3 residues: CASSWTGNYGYTF. For the CDR3, the DNA is TGTGCCAGCAGCTGGACAGGGAACTATGGCTACACCTTC.

This clonotype was found a few times. The CDR3 region is CASSLGNLNEQFF. The CDR3 DNA reads TGTGCCAGCAGCTTGGGAAACCTAAATGAGCAGTTCTTC. This chain uses TRBV5-6 with TRBJ2-1; D gene uncertain. Germline V gives CDR1 SGHDT, CDR2 YYEEEE. The germline V and J ends were trimmed by 0 bases and 7 bases, with 8 bases remaining between them. The CDR3 runs 13 residues.

This clonotype showed up many times. The chain has TRBV25-1 and TRBJ1-5; 9 bases agree with TRBD1. Germline V gives CDR1 MGHDK, CDR2 SYGVNS. V dropped 6 bases and J dropped 1; count of bases not matched to a gene: 4. The CDR3 extends over 15 amino acids. The CDR3 sequence is CASSPGQGSNQPQHF. In DNA form, the CDR3 reads TGTGCCAGCAGCCCTGGACAGGGGAGCAATCAGCCCCAGCATTTT. The full variable domain, rest sourced from reference TRBV25-1 and TRBJ1-5, is EADIYQTPRYLVIGTGKKITLECSQTMGHDKMYWYQQDPGMELHLIHYSYGVNSTEKGDLSSESTVSRIRTEHFPLTLESARPSHTSQYLCASSPGQGSNQPQHFGDGTRLSIL.

This clonotype was observed a few times. The gene calls are TRBV9 and TRBJ2-7, with D perhaps matching TRBD1 (5 bases). V was pared by 0 bases and J by 3 bases, with 13 bases between. The CDR3 spans 15 residues. The germline V gene encodes CDR1 SGDLS and CDR2 YYNGEE. CDR3 DNA sequence: TGTGCCAGCAGCGTAGGGGGCCTAACCAACTACGAGCAGTACTTC. Protein: CASSVGGLTNYEQYF. Using reference TRBV9 and TRBJ2-7 for the parts outside the CDR3, the full variable domain is DSGVTQTPKHLITATGQRVTLRCSPRSGDLSVYWYQQSLDQGLQFLIQYYNGEERAKGNILERFSAQQFPDLHSELNLSSLELGDSALYFCASSVGGLTNYEQYFGPGTRLTVT.

This clonotype was counted between two and nine times. The rearrangement uses TRBV11-2 and TRBJ2-2; 9 bases are a match to TRBD1. The CDR3 spans 16 residues. Unmatched junction bases numbered 9, after V lost 4 bases and J lost 6 bases. Germline CDR1 SGHAT, CDR2 FQNNGV. CDR3 DNA sequence: TGTGCCAGCAGCTCGGGACAGGGACTTTGGGCCGGGGAGCTGTTTTTT. It encodes CASSSGQGLWAGELFF.

The CDR3 sequence: CASRRAGENTEAFF. The CDR3 DNA follows: TGTGCCAGCAGGAGAGCAGGGGAGAACACTGAAGCTTTCTTT. V is TRBV27 and J is TRBJ1-1, with TRBD1 as a possible D gene (6 bases). CDR3 size: 14 residues. Deletions cut 6 bases from V and 1 base from J, with 12 bases between. CDR1 is MNHEY, CDR2 SMNVEV, per germline (reference sequence).

The V and J genes are TRBV7-2 and TRBJ1-2; the D gene is possibly TRBD1 (5 bases). The V gene's germline CDR1 is SGHTA and CDR2 FQGNSA. Trimming pared 2 bases from V and 4 bases from J, leaving 8 bases between. This CDR3 has 13 amino acids. The CDR3 sequence is CASSLTTVYGYTF. Written as DNA, the CDR3 is TGTGCCAGCAGCTTAACGACAGTCTATGGCTACACCTTC. Full variable domain (missing parts from reference TRBV7-2 and TRBJ1-2): GAGVSQSPSNKVTEKGKDVELRCDPISGHTALYWYRQSLGQGLEFLIYFQGNSAPDKSGLPSDRFSAERTGGSVSTLTIQRTQQEDSAVYLCASSLTTVYGYTFGSGTRLTVV.

The chain links TRBV27 to TRBJ2-5, with 7 bases matching TRBD1. Germline CDR1 and CDR2: MNHEY and SMNVEV (reference sequence). J was trimmed by 3 bases and V by 5 bases; bases with no gene match: 3. The CDR3 sequence is 13 residues long. CDR3 residues: CASSRGTEETQYF. The CDR3, as DNA: TGTGCCAGCAGTAGAGGGACAGAAGAGACCCAGTACTTC.

This clonotype was seen only a few times. This chain uses TRBV7-3 with TRBJ2-3; the D is unclear. Germline V gene sequence: CDR1 SGHTA, CDR2 FQGTGA. The CDR3 loop spans 12 amino acids. V shed 5 bases and J shed 6 bases, with 9 bases lying between them. DNA of the CDR3: TGTGCCAGCAGCCACCCTGGGGATACGCAGTATTTT. Its translation: CASSHPGDTQYF.

This clonotype was recorded many times. The rearrangement uses TRBV20-1 and TRBJ1-1, with TRBD1 matching over 9 bases. CDR3 length: 15 amino acids. CDR1 DFQATT and CDR2 SNEGSKA come from the germline V gene (reference sequence). The trim removed 0 bases at V and 7 bases at J, leaving 9 bases unmatched. CDR3 nucleotides: TGCAGTGCTAGAGATCGAGATGGACAGGGGTTTGAAGCTTTCTTT. It codes for CSARDRDGQGFEAFF.

This clonotype has more than one count but fewer than ten. The chain links TRBV7-7 to TRBJ2-2; 8 bases are shared with TRBD1. With 1 base clipped from V and 4 bases from J, the junction kept 11 bases outside the gene matches. The CDR3 is 18 amino acids. Germline V gene lookup returns CDR1 SSHAT and CDR2 FNYEAQ (reference sequence). The CDR3 DNA reads as TGTGCCAGCAGCTTAGACGTGGGACGGACAGGGACCACCGGGGAGCTGTTTTTT. This sequence encodes CASSLDVGRTGTTGELFF.

This clonotype was detected a few times. The J gene is TRBJ2-3, the V gene TRBV20-1; D may be TRBD2 (6 bases). Germline CDR1 and CDR2: DFQATT and SNEGSKA (reference sequence). The CDR3 consists of 14 residues. V was cut by 6 bases and J by 0 bases, with 13 bases left in between. The CDR3 region is CSAPEGSSTDTQYF. CDR3 bases: TGCAGTGCCCCGGAGGGGTCTAGCACAGATACGCAGTATTTT.

This clonotype was found many times. In DNA, the CDR3 is TGTGCCAGCAGCGCAGAACTACCGGGACTAGAGGGGGAGACCCAGTACTTC. Translating gives CASSAELPGLEGETQYF. The chain recombines TRBV7-8 with TRBJ2-5, with 8 positions matching TRBD2. The germline CDR1 and CDR2 sequences are SGHVS and FQNEAQ. J lost 5 bases, V lost 5 bases, and 16 bases had no gene match. This CDR3 has 17 amino acids.

This clonotype was picked up many times. The chain carries TRBV6-1 and TRBJ2-1; D possibly corresponds to TRBD2 (6 bases). V dropped 2 bases and J dropped 6 bases, with 11 bases sitting between them. Germline CDR1 MNHNS, CDR2 SASEGT. The CDR3 contains 14 residues. The CDR3: CASSELSGGNEQFF. CDR3 bases: TGTGCCAGCAGTGAACTATCCGGGGGCAATGAGCAGTTCTTC.

The chain joins TRBV4-2 to TRBJ2-7; D remains unclear. CDR1 LGHNA and CDR2 YNFKEQ come from the germline V gene. This CDR3 is 13 amino acids long. V dropped 3 bases and J dropped 3 bases, with 9 bases sitting between them. The CDR3 here is CASSQGPHYEQYF. The CDR3 bases are TGTGCCAGCAGCCAGGGTCCACACTACGAGCAGTACTTC.

J is TRBJ1-2 and V is TRBV29-1; TRBD1 matches at 9 bases. The CDR3 is 15 residues long. Trimming took 6 bases from V and 6 from J; bases not matched to a gene: 14. The germline V gene has CDR1 SQVTM and CDR2 ANQGSEA. The CDR3 sequence: CSVSGTGRVLDGYTF. Written as DNA, the CDR3 is TGCAGCGTGTCCGGGACAGGGAGGGTTTTGGATGGCTACACCTTC.

This clonotype was recorded many times. This chain links TRBV27 with TRBJ2-3; 9 positions match TRBD2. The CDR3 is 17 amino acids. Trimming cost V 5 bases and J 1 base; bases outside gene matches: 10. The germline V gene encodes CDR1 MNHEY and CDR2 SMNVEV (reference sequence). The CDR3 here is CASSETLRTSGTDTQYF. For the CDR3, the DNA is TGTGCCAGCAGTGAGACCCTGCGGACTAGCGGCACAGATACGCAGTATTTT.

V is TRBV7-6 and J is TRBJ2-5; D remains unclear. Germline V gene lookup returns CDR1 SGHVS and CDR2 FNYEAQ. There are 14 residues in the CDR3. V lost 5 bases and J lost 4, with 14 bases in between. The CDR3 region is CASSPLLPGETQYF. The CDR3 DNA is TGTGCCAGCAGCCCCCTCCTACCGGGAGAGACCCAGTACTTC.

This clonotype was seen repeatedly, ten times or more. This chain links TRBV11-2 with TRBJ2-1; 7 bases are shared with TRBD2. Trimming cost V 4 bases and J 4 bases; bases outside gene matches: 16. This CDR3 comprises 18 residues. Germline CDR1 SGHAT, CDR2 FQNNGV. CDR3 in amino acids: CASSYPSREGPLYNEQFF. CDR3 coding DNA: TGTGCCAGCAGCTACCCCAGTAGGGAGGGCCCTTTATACAATGAGCAGTTCTTC.

In this sample, this clonotype turned up many times. This chain links TRBV7-9 with TRBJ2-3; D may match TRBD1 or TRBD2 (5 bases each). The V end was cut by 5 bases, the J end by 4 bases, with 19 bases between. The CDR3 runs 16 residues. CDR1 and CDR2 (germline): SEHNR, FQNEAQ (reference sequence). The CDR3: CASSTIGAQSPDTQYF. The CDR3, as DNA: TGTGCCAGCAGCACGATCGGGGCCCAATCCCCAGATACGCAGTATTTT.

The rearrangement joins TRBV5-1 to TRBJ2-3; 9 nucleotides line up with TRBD2. Germline V gene data show CDR1 as SGHRS and CDR2 as YFSETQ. CDR3 length: 15 amino acids. V gave up 0 bases and J gave up 2 bases; unmatched junction bases: 1. CDR3 bases: TGCGCCAGCAGCTTGGCTAGCGGGGCCACAGATACGCAGTATTTT. Its protein is CASSLASGATDTQYF.

This clonotype was detected a few times. The chain has TRBV10-2 and TRBJ2-5; TRBD1 agrees at 8 bases. V lost 4 bases to trimming and J lost 7 bases; unmatched junction nucleotides: 14. The germline V gene encodes CDR1 WSHSY and CDR2 SAAADI. The CDR3 totals 16 residues. Here the CDR3 reads CASSAFGQGAVWTQYF. The CDR3 DNA reads as TGCGCCAGCAGTGCCTTCGGACAGGGAGCGGTTTGGACCCAGTACTTC.

The sample holds many counts of this clonotype. The V and J genes are TRBV9 and TRBJ1-1; D not resolved. The CDR3 covers 14 residues. Germline loops: CDR1 SGDLS, CDR2 YYNGEE. V lost 0 bases to trimming and J lost 5 bases, with 11 bases between them. The CDR3 DNA reads as TGTGCCAGCAGCGTAGGCCCCTTCCCGACTGAAGCTTTCTTT. This codes for CASSVGPFPTEAFF.